This TCR beta chain was identified during a study of regulatory T cells in long-lasting Graves disease. Arm-PCR of CDR3 regions and iRepertoire HTBI primers were used to build TCR beta libraries. TCRdb re-called the multiplex PCR reads with MiXCR, one entry per CDR3 protein. The table shows 400,000 to 500,000 distinct CDR3 sequences, with about 15% occurring only once. This clonotype was seen repeatedly, ten times or more. Its antigen is undetermined. Study findings and constraints: The analysis examined peripheral blood only and excluded thyroid tissue.

Time point in this sample: newly diagnosed GD, antithyroid drugs for less than 3 months. PBMC-derived RNA was used for the TCR library. The V gene lost 5 bases and the J gene lost 5 bases, with 13 bases spanning the gap. Germline assignment: CDR1 SGHTA and CDR2 FQGTGA. This CDR3 comprises 14 residues. In addition, the sample was reused for a study of T cells in Graves' hyperthyroidism and ophthalmopathy.

The chain is built from TRBV7-3 and TRBJ1-5; D gene ambiguous. The sequence was collected from a woman between 40 and 55 years old with Graves disease. The specimen was peripheral blood mononuclear cells (PBMCs), collected at new diagnosis, from a patient treated with antithyroid drugs. The chain's CDR3 is CASSHYTGDQPQHF. The CDR3 DNA is TGTGCCAGCAGCCACTACACTGGGGATCAGCCCCAGCATTTT.